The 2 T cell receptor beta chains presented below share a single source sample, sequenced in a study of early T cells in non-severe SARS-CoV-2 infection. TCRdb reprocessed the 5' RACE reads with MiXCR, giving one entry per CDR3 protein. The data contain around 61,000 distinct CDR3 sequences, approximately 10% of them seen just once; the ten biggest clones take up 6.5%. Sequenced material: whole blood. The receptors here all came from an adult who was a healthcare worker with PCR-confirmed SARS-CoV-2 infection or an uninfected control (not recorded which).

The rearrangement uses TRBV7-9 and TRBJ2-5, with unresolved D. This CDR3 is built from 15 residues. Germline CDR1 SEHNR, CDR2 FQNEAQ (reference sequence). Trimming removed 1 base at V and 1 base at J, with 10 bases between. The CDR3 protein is CASSLDGTRQETQYF. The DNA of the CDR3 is TGTGCCAGCAGCTTAGACGGCACCCGCCAAGAGACCCAGTACTTC. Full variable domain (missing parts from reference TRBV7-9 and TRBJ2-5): DTGVSQNPRHKITKRGQNVTFRCDPISEHNRLYWYRQTLGQGPEFLTYFQNEAQLEKSRLLSDRFSAERPKGSFSTLEIQRTEQGDSAMYLCASSLDGTRQETQYFGPGTRLLVL.

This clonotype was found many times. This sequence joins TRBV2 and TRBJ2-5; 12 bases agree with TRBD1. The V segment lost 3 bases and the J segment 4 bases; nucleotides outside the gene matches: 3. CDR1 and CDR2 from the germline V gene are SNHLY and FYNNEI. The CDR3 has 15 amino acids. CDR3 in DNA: TGTGCCAGCAGTGAGGGGACAGGGGGCAGAGAGACCCAGTACTTC. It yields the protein CASSEGTGGRETQYF.